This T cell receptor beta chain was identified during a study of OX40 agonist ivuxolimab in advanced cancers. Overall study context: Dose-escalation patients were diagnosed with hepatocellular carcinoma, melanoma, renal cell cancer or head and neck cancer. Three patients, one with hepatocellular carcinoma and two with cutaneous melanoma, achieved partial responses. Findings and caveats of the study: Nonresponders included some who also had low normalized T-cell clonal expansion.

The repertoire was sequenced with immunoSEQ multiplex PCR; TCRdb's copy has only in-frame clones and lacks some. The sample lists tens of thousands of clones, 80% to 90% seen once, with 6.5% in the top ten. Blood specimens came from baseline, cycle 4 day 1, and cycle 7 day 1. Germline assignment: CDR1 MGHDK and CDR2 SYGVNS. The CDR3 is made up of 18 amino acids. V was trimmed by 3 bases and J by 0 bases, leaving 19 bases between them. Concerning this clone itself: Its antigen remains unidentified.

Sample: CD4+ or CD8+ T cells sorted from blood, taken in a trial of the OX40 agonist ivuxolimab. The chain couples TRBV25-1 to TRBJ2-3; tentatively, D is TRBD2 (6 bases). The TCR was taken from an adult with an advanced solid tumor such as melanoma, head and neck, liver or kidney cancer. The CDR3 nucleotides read TGTGCCAGCAGTGACTCCCGGCCAGCGGGCCCTAGCACAGATACGCAGTATTTT. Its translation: CASSDSRPAGPSTDTQYF.